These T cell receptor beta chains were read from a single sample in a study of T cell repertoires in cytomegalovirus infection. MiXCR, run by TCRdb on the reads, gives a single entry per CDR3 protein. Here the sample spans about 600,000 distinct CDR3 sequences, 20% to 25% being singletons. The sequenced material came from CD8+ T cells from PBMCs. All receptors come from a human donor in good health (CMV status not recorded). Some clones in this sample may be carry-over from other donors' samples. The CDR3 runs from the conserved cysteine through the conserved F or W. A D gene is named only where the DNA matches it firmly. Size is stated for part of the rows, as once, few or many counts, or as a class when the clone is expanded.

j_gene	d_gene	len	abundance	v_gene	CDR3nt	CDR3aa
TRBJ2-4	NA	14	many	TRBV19	TGTGCCAGTAGTCCCCGGACCAGTGTAAACATTCAGTACTTC	CASSPRTSVNIQYF
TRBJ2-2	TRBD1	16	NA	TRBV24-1	TGTGCCACCAGTGATACCACAGGGGCGGACACCGGGGAGCTGTTTTTT	CATSDTTGADTGELFF
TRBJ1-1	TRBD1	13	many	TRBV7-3	TGTGCCAGCAGTCTTCCGGGACAGACTCCTCGGTTCTTT	CASSLPGQTPRFF
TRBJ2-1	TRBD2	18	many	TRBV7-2	TGTGCCAGCAGCTTTTGGGAATTCGGGGGGGGCCGGGACAATGAGCAGTTCTTC	CASSFWEFGGGRDNEQFF
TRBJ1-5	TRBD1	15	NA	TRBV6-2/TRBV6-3	TGTGCCAGCAGTTACCGAGGAGGGGGCCAACAGCCCCAGCATTTT	CASSYRGGGQQPQHF
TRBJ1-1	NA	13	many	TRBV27	TGTGCCAGCAGTTTAGGCACGAGAGGTGAAGCTTTCTTT	CASSLGTRGEAFF
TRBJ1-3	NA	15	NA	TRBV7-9	TGTGCCAGCCGTCCAGGGGACACCCTCGTAAACACCATATATTTT	CASRPGDTLVNTIYF
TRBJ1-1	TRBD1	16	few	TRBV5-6	TGTGCCAGCAGCTATGGAAGGACAGGGGTAAACACTGAAGCTTTCTTT	CASSYGRTGVNTEAFF
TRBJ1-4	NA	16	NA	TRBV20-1	TGCAGTGCTAGATCCTCCCCCGGGGGAGCTAATGAAAAACTGTTTTTT	CSARSSPGGANEKLFF
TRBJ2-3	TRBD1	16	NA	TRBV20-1	TGCAGTGCTAGACGCATGGACAGGGCGGTGACGGATACGCAGTATTTT	CSARRMDRAVTDTQYF
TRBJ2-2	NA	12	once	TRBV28	TGTGGTATACTTTCGACCACCGGGGAGCTGTTTTTT	CGILSTTGELFF
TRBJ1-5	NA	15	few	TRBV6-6	TGTGCCAGCAGTTACTTGGAGGGTAGGGGTCAGCCCCAGCATTTT	CASSYLEGRGQPQHF
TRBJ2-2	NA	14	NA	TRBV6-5	TGTGCCAGCTCTACCCAGGGTATCACCGGGGAGCTGTTTTTT	CASSTQGITGELFF